The 26 T cell receptor beta chains presented below share a single source sample, sequenced in a study of Graves' ophthalmopathy and Graves' hyperthyroidism. RNA transcripts served as template for amplifying TCR beta CDR3 sequences. HTBI primers primed a first-round RT-PCR, and a second-round multiplex PCR followed. TCRdb passed the multiplex PCR reads through MiXCR, listing each CDR3 protein once. The data contain 660,000 or so distinct CDR3 sequences, over 40% of them singletons. The sequencing input was peripheral blood. The receptors derive from an adult man with Graves' ophthalmopathy.

This clonotype was observed at least ten times. The chain employs TRBV4-1 and TRBJ1-5; the D gene is possibly TRBD1 (5 bases). The V gene lost 4 bases and the J gene lost 6 bases, with 16 bases spanning the gap. Germline assignment: CDR1 MGHRA and CDR2 YSYEKL. The CDR3 is 15 residues long. The CDR3 coding sequence is TGCGCCAGCAGCCCTGAGCGAGGGACGGGTCAGCCCCAGCATTTT. It specifies CASSPERGTGQPQHF.

The chain has TRBV10-3 and TRBJ2-3, with TRBD2 identical over 10 bases. V gave up 4 bases and J gave up 6 bases; unmatched junction bases: 4. This CDR3 region has 14 residues. Germline assignment: CDR1 ENHRY and CDR2 SYGVKD. The CDR3 bases are TGTGCCATCAGTGTGAGCGGGGGGGCGGATACGCAGTATTTT. This sequence encodes CAISVSGGADTQYF.

The chain carries TRBV12-3 or TRBV12-4 and TRBJ2-7; TRBD1 matches 7 bases. The ends lost 6 bases at V and 4 bases at J; junction bases unmatched: 12. CDR3 length equals 15 residues. CDR3 region: CASSQENRGEYEQYF. The CDR3 nucleotides are TGTGCCAGCAGCCAAGAGAACAGGGGAGAGTACGAGCAGTACTTC.

This clonotype showed up just once. The V gene is TRBV11-2, the J gene TRBJ2-7; the D gene is possibly TRBD2 (6 bases). Germline CDR1 reads SGHAT; CDR2 reads FQNNGV. V lost 4 bases and J 2 bases, leaving 12 bases between the germline ends. The CDR3 totals 14 residues. The chain's CDR3 is CASSSSGSAYEQYF. CDR3 in DNA: TGTGCCAGCAGCTCCAGCGGGTCAGCCTACGAGCAGTACTTC. The complete variable domain, with remaining parts taken from reference TRBV11-2 and TRBJ2-7, reads EAGVAQSPRYKIIEKRQSVAFWCNPISGHATLYWYQQILGQGPKLLIQFQNNGVVDDSQLPKDRFSAERLKGVDSTLKIQPAKLEDSAVYLCASSSSGSAYEQYFGPGTRLTVT.

The rearrangement uses TRBV25-1 and TRBJ1-1; TRBD1 agrees at 9 bases. With 2 bases clipped from V and 7 bases from J, the junction kept 5 bases outside the gene matches. This CDR3 region has 14 residues. Looked up from germline, CDR1 is MGHDK and CDR2 is SYGVNS. The CDR3 sequence is CASSETTGGSEAFF. The CDR3 DNA sequence: TGTGCCAGCAGTGAAACTACAGGGGGCAGTGAAGCTTTCTTT.

V gene TRBV9 combines with J gene TRBJ1-1; maybe TRBD1 (6 bases). CDR1 and CDR2 from the germline V gene are SGDLS and YYNGEE. Between the trimmed V and J ends, which lost 0 bases and 5 bases, there was a span of 23 bases. The length of the CDR3 is 18 residues. CDR3 amino acids: CASSVVAGAIFEGTEAFF. The CDR3 bases are TGTGCCAGCAGCGTAGTCGCGGGGGCGATCTTTGAGGGGACTGAAGCTTTCTTT.

There are many counts of this clonotype. The J gene is TRBJ1-4, the V gene TRBV15; perhaps TRBD1 as D (6 bases). The CDR3 extends over 18 amino acids. The ends were cut back, 5 bases at V and 7 bases at J, with 26 bases in the middle. Germline loops: CDR1 LNHNV, CDR2 YYDKDF (reference sequence). The CDR3 DNA follows: TGTGCCACCAGCTTCGCCTCCGGGGGGGGGGCTGGCTTTGAAAAACTGTTTTTT. As protein: CATSFASGGGAGFEKLFF.

In its sample, this clonotype was seen many times. The CDR3, as DNA: TGCGCCAGCAGTCCTGAACTGGGGCAAAATTCACCCCTCCACTTT. Translated, it gives CASSPELGQNSPLHF. The V call is TRBV4-3, the J call TRBJ1-6; weak D call: TRBD1 (5 bases). The V and J ends lost 6 bases and 7 bases respectively, with 16 bases between them. Germline lookup yields CDR1 LGHNA and CDR2 YSLEER. The CDR3 runs 15 residues.

Turning to this clonotype: One end of the junction is discordant with germline, which a read error may explain. The rearrangement links TRBV13 to TRBJ1-1; unclear D gene. The germline V gene has CDR1 PRHDT and CDR2 FYEKMQ (reference sequence). The CDR3 covers 13 residues. In nucleotides, the CDR3 is TGTACCAGCAGCTTGCTTACGAACACTGAAGCTTTCTTT. It encodes CTSSLLTNTEAFF.

This clonotype was observed at least ten times. At one of its ends the junction is not consistent with the germline gene, which may arise from a read error. The V and J genes are TRBV5-1 and TRBJ2-6; maybe TRBD1 (5 bases). Germline V lookup: CDR1 SGHRS, CDR2 YFSETQ. The CDR3 totals 15 residues. DNA of the CDR3: TGTGCCAGCAGTTTAGACAGCTCTGGGGCCAACGTCCTGACTTTC. Its translation is CASSLDSSGANVLTF.

This clonotype has a count of ten or more. V and J are TRBV7-2 and TRBJ1-5; D gene ambiguous. The germline V gene encodes CDR1 SGHTA and CDR2 FQGNSA. This CDR3 is built from 15 residues. V was trimmed by 1 base and J by 6 bases, leaving 13 bases between them. The CDR3 nucleotides are TGTGCCAGCAGCTTAGGGCCAGGAAGTGGTCAGCCCCAGCATTTT. Its translation is CASSLGPGSGQPQHF.

The sample holds many counts of this clonotype. The chain carries TRBV6-6 and TRBJ2-7, with TRBD2 as a possible D gene (6 bases). The V end lost 2 bases, the J end lost 3 bases, and 11 bases lay between the germline ends. There are 14 residues in the CDR3. Germline loops: CDR1 MNHNY, CDR2 SVGAGI (reference sequence). DNA for the CDR3: TGTGCCAGCAGTTACCTGACGGGAGACTACGAGCAGTACTTC. Its translation: CASSYLTGDYEQYF.

The chain uses TRBV12-3 or TRBV12-4 and TRBJ2-5; 9 bases align to TRBD2. This CDR3 spans 15 amino acids. Trimming at V came to 6 bases and at J to 3 bases, leaving 8 bases not matched to a gene. The DNA for the CDR3 is TGTGCCAGCAGCCCTCCCGCTAGCGGGGAAGAGACCCAGTACTTC. Its protein product is CASSPPASGEETQYF.

This clonotype was seen more than once but under ten times. This sequence joins TRBV20-1 and TRBJ2-7, with 7 bases matching TRBD1. Germline CDR1 DFQATT, CDR2 SNEGSKA (reference sequence). The CDR3 loop spans 17 amino acids. V gave up 3 bases and J gave up 0 bases; unmatched junction bases: 14. As DNA, the CDR3 is TGCAGTGCTAGTCCTTATAATCTGGCAGGGGGCTCCTACGAGCAGTACTTC. It codes for CSASPYNLAGGSYEQYF.

The CDR3 loop is CSVARTAREKLFF. Here the CDR3 DNA reads TGCAGCGTCGCCAGGACAGCGAGGGAAAAACTGTTTTTT. This chain links TRBV29-1 with TRBJ1-4, with D possibly TRBD1 on 6 matching bases. The CDR3 totals 13 residues. Deletions cut 6 bases from V and 8 bases from J, with 16 bases between. Germline values: CDR1 SQVTM, CDR2 ANQGSEA.

This clonotype has at least ten counts. CDR3 nucleotide sequence: TGCGCCAGCAGCTTGGTGACAGCAAATACTGGCTACACCTTC. Amino acid sequence: CASSLVTANTGYTF. This chain joins TRBV5-1 and TRBJ1-2; D perhaps matches TRBD1 (5 bases). The CDR3 runs 14 residues. The germline V gene encodes CDR1 SGHRS and CDR2 YFSETQ. Trimming cost V 0 bases and J 7 bases, with 13 bases left between them.

The chain has TRBV12-3 or TRBV12-4 and TRBJ2-7; 7 bases are shared with TRBD2. The J segment lost 7 bases and the V segment lost 5 bases, leaving 5 bases of the junction unmatched. This CDR3 region has 12 residues. The DNA for the CDR3 is TGTGCCAGCAGTGCCAGCGGGAAAGAGCAGTACTTC. This sequence encodes CASSASGKEQYF.

The genes are TRBV29-1 and TRBJ1-2; 11 bases are a match to TRBD1. Trimming cost V 4 bases and J 8 bases; bases outside gene matches: 3. CDR1 and CDR2 (germline): SQVTM, ANQGSEA. The CDR3 covers 12 residues. The CDR3 DNA reads as TGCAGCGTTGGGACAGGGGGCACAGGCTACACCTTC. Its translation is CSVGTGGTGYTF.

The chain joins TRBV14 to TRBJ1-6, with D unclear. Germline values: CDR1 SGHDN, CDR2 FVKESK. The V gene lost 5 bases and the J gene lost 9 bases, with 14 bases spanning the gap. The length of the CDR3 is 14 residues. The CDR3 protein is CASSDRDMPSPLHF. As DNA, the CDR3 is TGTGCCAGCAGCGACCGGGATATGCCTTCACCCCTCCACTTT.

This clonotype was recorded at least ten times. The rearrangement joins TRBV5-8 to TRBJ2-5; TRBD2 aligns across 8 bases. This CDR3 has 13 amino acids. V gave up 6 bases and J gave up 2 bases; unmatched junction bases: 3. The germline V gene has CDR1 SGHTS and CDR2 YDEGEE. The CDR3 loop is CASKTSGQETQYF. CDR3 bases: TGTGCCAGCAAAACTAGCGGACAAGAGACCCAGTACTTC.

This clonotype was picked up a small number of times. The rearrangement joins TRBV5-1 to TRBJ1-2, with a weak D call TRBD1 (5 bases). Germline CDR1 is SGHRS and CDR2 is YFSETQ. V dropped 4 bases and J dropped 1 base, with 14 bases sitting between them. The CDR3 is 15 amino acids. Here the CDR3 reads CASSRAGRDNYGYTF. The DNA for the CDR3 is TGCGCCAGCAGCCGCGCGGGCAGGGATAACTATGGCTACACCTTC.

Only a few counts were recorded for this clonotype. The chain carries TRBV20-1 and TRBJ2-7, with 9 nucleotides matching TRBD2. The CDR3 contains 13 residues. Looked up from germline, CDR1 is DFQATT and CDR2 is SNEGSKA (reference sequence). V lost 1 base to trimming and J lost 5 bases; unmatched junction nucleotides: 3. As DNA, the CDR3 is TGCAGTGCTAGAGCTAGCGGGGAGCACGAGCAGTACTTC. Translation: CSARASGEHEQYF.

This chain connects TRBV19 to TRBJ2-2; 15 bases line up with TRBD2. The germline V gene has CDR1 LNHDA and CDR2 SQIVND (reference sequence). The CDR3 contains 19 residues. Trimming cost V 7 bases and J 4 bases; bases outside gene matches: 13. CDR3 sequence: CASKVLLGLAGGGTGELFF. The CDR3 DNA follows: TGTGCCAGTAAAGTTCTTCTGGGACTAGCGGGAGGAGGCACCGGGGAGCTGTTTTTT. Full variable domain (remainder filled in from reference TRBV19 and TRBJ2-2): DGGITQSPKYLFRKEGQNVTLSCEQNLNHDAMYWYRQDPGQGLRLIYYSQIVNDFQKGDIAEGYSVSREKKESFPLTVTSAQKNPTAFYLCASKVLLGLAGGGTGELFFGEGSRLTVL.

This clonotype showed up many times. V usage is TRBV25-1 and J usage is TRBJ2-2, with 10 bases fitting TRBD2. The V and J ends lost 1 base and 4 bases, in that order; junction bases with no gene match: 3. The CDR3 runs 16 residues. Germline CDR1 is MGHDK and CDR2 is SYGVNS. CDR3 residues: CASSELGTSATGELFF. In nucleotides, the CDR3 is TGTGCCAGCAGTGAATTAGGGACTAGCGCCACCGGGGAGCTGTTTTTT.

A few counts support this clonotype. This sequence joins TRBV6-4 and TRBJ2-2; TRBD2 aligns across 8 bases. Trimming removed 0 bases from V and 4 bases from J; junction bases left unmatched: 4. The CDR3 consists of 16 residues. Germline V lookup: CDR1 MRHNA, CDR2 SNTAGT. In DNA form, the CDR3 reads TGTGCCAGCAGTGACTCTACTAGCGGTGGCACCGGGGAGCTGTTTTTT. Translating it yields CASSDSTSGGTGELFF.

Comments on this clonotype: The CDR3 does not end in the conserved phenylalanine or tryptophan, so this is likely a read error. The DNA is left out, because the CDR3 cannot be placed on it with certainty; the CDR3 is given as TCRdb lists it. The chain links TRBV19 to TRBJ1-2; the table assigns TRBD1, which was not confirmed against the DNA. The CDR3 has 8 residues if both end residues are counted. Per the germline V gene, CDR1 is LNHDA and CDR2 is SQIVND (reference sequence). The CDR3 protein is CASSPLAL.